This T cell receptor (beta chain) came from a study of blood T cell repertoires in COVID-19. Enrollees, roughly 18 to 89 years old, lived in 24 US areas. From germline, CDR1 is LGHNA and CDR2 YNFKEQ. This CDR3 has 14 amino acids. Deletions cut 1 base from V and 3 bases from J, with 7 bases between. This table comes from immunoSEQ multiplex PCR, and its TCRdb copy is limited to in-frame clones, with some not included. The table includes 200,000 to 250,000 clones, 85% to 90% detected once. The sequenced sample consisted of PBMCs or T cells enriched from blood (not recorded which). The V call is TRBV4-2, the J call TRBJ1-5; D possibly corresponds to TRBD1 (6 bases). The TCR originated in a man aged 25-45 years who had recovered from COVID-19. In DNA, the CDR3 is TGTGCCAGCAGCCAAGGACAGGCCAATCAGCCCCAGCATTTT. This gives the protein CASSQGQANQPQHF.